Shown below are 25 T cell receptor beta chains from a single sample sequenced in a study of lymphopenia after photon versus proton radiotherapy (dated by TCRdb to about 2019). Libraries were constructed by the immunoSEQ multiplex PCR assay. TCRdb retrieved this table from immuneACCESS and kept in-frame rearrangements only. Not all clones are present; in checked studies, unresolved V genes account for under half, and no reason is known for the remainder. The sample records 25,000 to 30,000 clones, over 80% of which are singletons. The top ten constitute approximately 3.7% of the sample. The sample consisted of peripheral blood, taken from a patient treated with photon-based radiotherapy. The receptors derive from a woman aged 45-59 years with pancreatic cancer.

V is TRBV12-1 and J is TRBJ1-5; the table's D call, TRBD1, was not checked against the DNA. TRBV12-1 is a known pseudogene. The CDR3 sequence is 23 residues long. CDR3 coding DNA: TGTGCCAGCAACAATTTTCGGTATTGTCGGGCGGACAGGAGGAAGTTAGGCAATCAGCCCCAGCATTTT. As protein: CASNNFRYCRADRRKLGNQPQHF.

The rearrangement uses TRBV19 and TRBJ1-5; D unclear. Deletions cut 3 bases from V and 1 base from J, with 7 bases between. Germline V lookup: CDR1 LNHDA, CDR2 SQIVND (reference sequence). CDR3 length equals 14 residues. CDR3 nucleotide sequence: TGTGCCAGTAGTATGACGGGGAGCAATCAGCCCCAGCATTTT. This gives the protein CASSMTGSNQPQHF.

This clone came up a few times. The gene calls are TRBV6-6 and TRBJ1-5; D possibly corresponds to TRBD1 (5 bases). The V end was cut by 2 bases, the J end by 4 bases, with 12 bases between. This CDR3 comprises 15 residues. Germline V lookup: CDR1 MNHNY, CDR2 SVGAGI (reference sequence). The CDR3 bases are TGTGCCAGCAGTTACGAGGGCCGGGGGAATCAGCCCCAGCATTTT. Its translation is CASSYEGRGNQPQHF.

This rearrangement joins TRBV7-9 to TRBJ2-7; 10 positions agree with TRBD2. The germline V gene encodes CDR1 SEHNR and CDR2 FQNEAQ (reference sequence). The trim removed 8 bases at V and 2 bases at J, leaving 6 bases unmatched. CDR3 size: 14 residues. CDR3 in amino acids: CASSSGRIPYEQYF. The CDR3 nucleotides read TGTGCCAGCTCTAGCGGGAGAATCCCCTACGAGCAGTACTTC.

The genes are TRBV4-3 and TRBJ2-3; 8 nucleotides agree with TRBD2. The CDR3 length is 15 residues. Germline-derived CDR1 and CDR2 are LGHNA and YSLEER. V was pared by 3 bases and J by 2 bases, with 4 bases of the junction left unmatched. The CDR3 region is CASSHGLALTDTQYF. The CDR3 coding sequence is TGCGCCAGCAGCCACGGACTAGCACTCACAGATACGCAGTATTTT.

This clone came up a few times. CDR3 coding DNA: TGCGCCAGCAGTGAAAGATCTAGCGGGAATCGGGAGCTGTTTTTT. Amino acids: CASSERSSGNRELFF. This chain links TRBV10-1 with TRBJ2-2; TRBD2 agrees at 9 bases. The junction had 8 bases not matched to a gene; V was cut back by 3 bases and J by 9 bases. From germline, CDR1 is WNHNN and CDR2 SYGVQD (reference sequence). CDR3 length: 15 residues.

This CDR3 is CASSHRGPNEQYF. In DNA form, the CDR3 reads TGTGCCAGCAGCCACAGGGGGCCCAACGAGCAGTACTTC. The chain uses TRBV11-3 and TRBJ2-7; 9 positions agree with TRBD1. The CDR3 has 13 amino acids. Looked up from germline, CDR1 is SGHNT and CDR2 is YENEEA. Losses at the gene ends were 5 bases for V and 5 bases for J; bases not matched to a gene: 4. Complete variable domain (other parts from reference TRBV11-3 and TRBJ2-7): EAGVVQSPRYKIIEKKQPVAFWCNPISGHNTLYWYLQNLGQGPELLIRYENEEAVDDSQLPKDRFSAERLKGVDSTLKIQPAELGDSAVYLCASSHRGPNEQYFGPGTRLTVT.

The CDR3 spells CASSLGGQNTGELFF. CDR3 DNA sequence: TGTGCCAGCAGCTTAGGAGGGCAGAACACCGGGGAGCTGTTTTTT. The chain combines TRBV7-2 with TRBJ2-2; D is possibly TRBD2 (5 bases). V lost 1 base and J lost 1, with 7 bases in between. The V gene's germline CDR1 is SGHTA and CDR2 FQGNSA. This CDR3 contains 15 residues.

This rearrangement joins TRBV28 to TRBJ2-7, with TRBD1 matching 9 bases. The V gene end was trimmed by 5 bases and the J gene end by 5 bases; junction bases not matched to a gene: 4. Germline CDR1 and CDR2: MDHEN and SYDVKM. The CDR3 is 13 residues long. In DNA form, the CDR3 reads TGTGCCAGCAGTACAGGGGGCCGCGACGAGCAGTACTTC. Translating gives CASSTGGRDEQYF.

The CDR3 is CAISEPSGTGNEQFF. The CDR3 DNA reads as TGTGCCATCAGCGAGCCTAGCGGGACGGGCAATGAGCAGTTCTTC. The chain employs TRBV10-3 and TRBJ2-1, with 9 positions matching TRBD2. The CDR3 is made up of 15 amino acids. Germline CDR1 reads ENHRY; CDR2 reads SYGVKD. With 6 bases clipped from V and 6 bases from J, the junction kept 9 bases outside the gene matches.

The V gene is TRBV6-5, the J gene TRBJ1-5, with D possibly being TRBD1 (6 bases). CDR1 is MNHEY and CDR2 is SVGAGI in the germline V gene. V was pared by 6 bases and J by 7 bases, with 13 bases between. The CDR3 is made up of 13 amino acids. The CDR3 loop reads CASSRSGAQPQHF. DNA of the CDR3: TGTGCCAGCAGCCGTTCGGGGGCCCAGCCCCAGCATTTT.

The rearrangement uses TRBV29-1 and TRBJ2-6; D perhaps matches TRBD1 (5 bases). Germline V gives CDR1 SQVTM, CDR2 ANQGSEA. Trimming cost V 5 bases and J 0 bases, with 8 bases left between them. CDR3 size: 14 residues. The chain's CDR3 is CSVRQGSGANVLTF. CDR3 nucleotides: TGCAGCGTTCGTCAGGGCTCTGGGGCCAACGTCCTGACTTTC.

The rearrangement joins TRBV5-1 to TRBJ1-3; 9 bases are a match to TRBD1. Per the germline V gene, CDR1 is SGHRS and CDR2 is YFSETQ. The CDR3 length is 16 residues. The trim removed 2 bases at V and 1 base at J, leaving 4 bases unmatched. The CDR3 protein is CASSLQGARSGNTIYF. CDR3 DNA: TGCGCCAGCAGCTTACAGGGGGCGCGATCTGGAAACACCATATATTTT. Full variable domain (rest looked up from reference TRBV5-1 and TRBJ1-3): KAGVTQTPRYLIKTRGQQVTLSCSPISGHRSVSWYQQTPGQGLQFLFEYFSETQRNKGNFPGRFSGRQFSNSRSEMNVSTLELGDSALYLCASSLQGARSGNTIYFGEGSWLTVV.

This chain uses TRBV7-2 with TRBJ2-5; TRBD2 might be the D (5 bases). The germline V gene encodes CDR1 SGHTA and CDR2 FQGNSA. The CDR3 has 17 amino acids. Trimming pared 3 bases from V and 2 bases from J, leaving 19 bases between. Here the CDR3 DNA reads TGTGCCAGCAGCTTTAGGTGGCAGCGGTCAGTACAAGAGACCCAGTACTTC. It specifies CASSFRWQRSVQETQYF. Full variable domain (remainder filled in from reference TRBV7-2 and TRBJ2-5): GAGVSQSPSNKVTEKGKDVELRCDPISGHTALYWYRQSLGQGLEFLIYFQGNSAPDKSGLPSDRFSAERTGGSVSTLTIQRTQQEDSAVYLCASSFRWQRSVQETQYFGPGTRLLVL.

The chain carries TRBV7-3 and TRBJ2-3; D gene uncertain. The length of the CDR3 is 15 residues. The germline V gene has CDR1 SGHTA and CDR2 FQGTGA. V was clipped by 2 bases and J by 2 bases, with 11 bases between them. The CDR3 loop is CASSLSARDTDTQYF. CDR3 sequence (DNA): TGTGCCAGCAGCTTATCGGCTAGGGACACAGATACGCAGTATTTT.

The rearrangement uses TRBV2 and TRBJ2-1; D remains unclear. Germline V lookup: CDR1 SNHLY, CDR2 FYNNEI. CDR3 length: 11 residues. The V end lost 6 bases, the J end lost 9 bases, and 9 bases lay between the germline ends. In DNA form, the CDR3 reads TGTGCCAGCAGCCAATCTGGTGAGCAGTTCTTC. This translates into CASSQSGEQFF.

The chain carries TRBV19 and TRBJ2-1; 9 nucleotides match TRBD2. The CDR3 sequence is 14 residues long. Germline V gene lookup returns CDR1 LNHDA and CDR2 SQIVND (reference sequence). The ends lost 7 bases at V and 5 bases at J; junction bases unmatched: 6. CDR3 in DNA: TGTGCCAGTATGTGGCGGGAGGGCGACAATGAGCAGTTCTTC. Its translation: CASMWREGDNEQFF.

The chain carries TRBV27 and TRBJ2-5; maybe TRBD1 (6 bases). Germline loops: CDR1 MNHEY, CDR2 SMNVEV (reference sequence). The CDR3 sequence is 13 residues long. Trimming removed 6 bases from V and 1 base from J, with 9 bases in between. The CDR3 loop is CASRDSTQETQYF. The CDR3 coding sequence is TGTGCCAGCAGGGACAGCACCCAAGAGACCCAGTACTTC.

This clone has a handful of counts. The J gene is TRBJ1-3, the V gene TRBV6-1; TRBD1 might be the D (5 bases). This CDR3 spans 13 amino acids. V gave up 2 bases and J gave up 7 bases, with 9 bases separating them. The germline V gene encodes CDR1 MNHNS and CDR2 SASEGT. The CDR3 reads CASSEFKGNTIYF. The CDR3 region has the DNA TGTGCCAGCAGTGAATTCAAGGGGAACACCATATATTTT.

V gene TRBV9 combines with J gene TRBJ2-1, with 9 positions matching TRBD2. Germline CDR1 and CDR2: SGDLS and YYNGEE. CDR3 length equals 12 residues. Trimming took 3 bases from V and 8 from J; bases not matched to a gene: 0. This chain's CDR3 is CASSGTSDEQFF. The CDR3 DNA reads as TGTGCCAGCAGCGGGACTAGCGATGAGCAGTTCTTC.

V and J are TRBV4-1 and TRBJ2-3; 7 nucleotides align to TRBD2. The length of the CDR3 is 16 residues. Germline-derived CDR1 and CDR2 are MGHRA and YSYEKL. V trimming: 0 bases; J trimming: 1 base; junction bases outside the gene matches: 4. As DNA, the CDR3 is TGCGCCAGCAGCCAAGATAGGCTAGCGGGCACAGATACGCAGTATTTT. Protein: CASSQDRLAGTDTQYF.

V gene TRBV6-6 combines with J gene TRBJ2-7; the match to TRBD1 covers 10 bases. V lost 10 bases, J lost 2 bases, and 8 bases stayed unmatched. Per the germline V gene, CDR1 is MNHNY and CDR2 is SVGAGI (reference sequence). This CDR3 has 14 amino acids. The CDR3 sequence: CATRLGTGAYEQYF. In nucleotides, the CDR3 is TGTGCCACCCGACTAGGGACAGGGGCCTACGAGCAGTACTTC.

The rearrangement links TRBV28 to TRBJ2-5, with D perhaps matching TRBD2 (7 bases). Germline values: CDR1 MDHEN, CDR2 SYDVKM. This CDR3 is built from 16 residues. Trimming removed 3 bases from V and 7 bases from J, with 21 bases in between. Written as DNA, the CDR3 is TGTGCCAGCAGTTTGGGGGGGGCGGGCGGCTTTGGGACCCAGTACTTC. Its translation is CASSLGGAGGFGTQYF.

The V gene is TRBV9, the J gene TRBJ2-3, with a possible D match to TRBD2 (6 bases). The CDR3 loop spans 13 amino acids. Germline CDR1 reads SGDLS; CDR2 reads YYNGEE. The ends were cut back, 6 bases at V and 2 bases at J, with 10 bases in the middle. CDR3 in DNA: TGTGCCAGCACCCGGGACTCCACAGATACGCAGTATTTT. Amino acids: CASTRDSTDTQYF.

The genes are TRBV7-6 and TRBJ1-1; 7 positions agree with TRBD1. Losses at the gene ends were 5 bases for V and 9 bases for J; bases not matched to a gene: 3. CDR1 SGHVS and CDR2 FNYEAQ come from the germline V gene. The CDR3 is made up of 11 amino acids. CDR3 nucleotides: TGTGCCAGCAGCGCGGGACAGCAAGCTTTCTTT. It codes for CASSAGQQAFF.